Reported below is one T cell receptor beta chain. The data stem from a study of tumor-infiltrating lymphocytes in oesophageal squamous cell carcinoma. TCRdb re-called the PCR reads with MiXCR, one entry per CDR3 protein. The data contain over 15,000 distinct CDR3 sequences, roughly 50% of them seen just once; the ten biggest clones take up about 38%. Sequencing used esophageal tumor tissue. This TCR came from a female donor with esophageal squamous cell carcinoma.

The CDR3 reads CASSLYRAGGNTQYF. CDR3 in DNA: TGTGCCAGCAGCTTATATAGGGCAGGGGGAAATACGCAGTATTTT. The chain has TRBV7-4 and TRBJ2-3; 7 bases map to TRBD1. CDR3 length: 15 amino acids. The germline V gene encodes CDR1 SGHVT and CDR2 SQSDAQ. V trimming: 2 bases; J trimming: 7 bases; junction bases outside the gene matches: 9.